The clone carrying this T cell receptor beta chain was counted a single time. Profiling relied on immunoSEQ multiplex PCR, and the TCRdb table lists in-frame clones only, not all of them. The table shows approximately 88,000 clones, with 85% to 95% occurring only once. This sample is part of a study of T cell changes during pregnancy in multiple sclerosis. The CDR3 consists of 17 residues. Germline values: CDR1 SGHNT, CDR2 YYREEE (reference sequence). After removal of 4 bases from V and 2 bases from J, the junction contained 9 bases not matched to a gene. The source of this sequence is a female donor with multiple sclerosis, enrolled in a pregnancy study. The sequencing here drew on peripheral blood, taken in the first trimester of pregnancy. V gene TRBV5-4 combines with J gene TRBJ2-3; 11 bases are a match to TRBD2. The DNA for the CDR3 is TGTGCCAGCAGCCTATCCCGACTAGCGGGGCACACAGATACGCAGTATTTT. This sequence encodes CASSLSRLAGHTDTQYF.